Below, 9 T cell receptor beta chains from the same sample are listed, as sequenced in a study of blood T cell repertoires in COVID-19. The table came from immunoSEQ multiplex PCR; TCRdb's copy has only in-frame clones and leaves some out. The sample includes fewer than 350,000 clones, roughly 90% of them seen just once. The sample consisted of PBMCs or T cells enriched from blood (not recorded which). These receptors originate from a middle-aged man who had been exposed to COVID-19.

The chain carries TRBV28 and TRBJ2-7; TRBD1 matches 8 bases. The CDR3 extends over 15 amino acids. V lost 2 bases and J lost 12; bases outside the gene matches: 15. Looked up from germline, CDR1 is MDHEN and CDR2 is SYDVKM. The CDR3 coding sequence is TGTGCCAGCAGTTTACCCGAGCAGGGGGCGCCCGTAAGGTACTTC. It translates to CASSLPEQGAPVRYF.

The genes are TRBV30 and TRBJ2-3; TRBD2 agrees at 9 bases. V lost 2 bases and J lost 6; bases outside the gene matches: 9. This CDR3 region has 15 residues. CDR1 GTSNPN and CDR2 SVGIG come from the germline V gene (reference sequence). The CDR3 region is CAWSTAGGPSDTQYF. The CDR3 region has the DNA TGTGCCTGGAGTACGGCGGGAGGGCCAAGCGATACGCAGTATTTT.

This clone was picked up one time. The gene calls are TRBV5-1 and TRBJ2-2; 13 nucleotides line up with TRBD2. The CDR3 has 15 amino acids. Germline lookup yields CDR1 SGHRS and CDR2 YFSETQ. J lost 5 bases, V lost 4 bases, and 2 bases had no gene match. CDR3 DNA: TGCGCCAGCAGCCCGGGACTAGCGGGAACCGGGGAGCTGTTTTTT. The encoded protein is CASSPGLAGTGELFF.

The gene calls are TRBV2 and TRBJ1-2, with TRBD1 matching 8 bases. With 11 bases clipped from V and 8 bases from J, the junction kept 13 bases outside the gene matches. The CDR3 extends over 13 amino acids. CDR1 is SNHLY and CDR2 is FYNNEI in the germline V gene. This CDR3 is CAGRRTGLMGYTF. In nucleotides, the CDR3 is TGTGCCGGACGGAGGACAGGGCTGATGGGCTACACCTTC.

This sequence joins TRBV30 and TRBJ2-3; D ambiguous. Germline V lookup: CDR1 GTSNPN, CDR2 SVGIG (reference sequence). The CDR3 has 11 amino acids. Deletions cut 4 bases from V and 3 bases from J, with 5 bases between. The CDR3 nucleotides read TGTGCCTGGATATCGACAGATACGCAGTATTTT. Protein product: CAWISTDTQYF.

CDR3 sequence (DNA): TGTGCCAGCTCACCACCGGGAGGGTTCGGCACTGAAGCTTTCTTT. Amino acids: CASSPPGGFGTEAFF. This sequence joins TRBV18 and TRBJ1-1, with D unclear. V shed 0 bases and J shed 4 bases, with 12 bases lying between them. CDR3 length: 15 amino acids. Germline V gene sequence: CDR1 KGHSH, CDR2 LQKENI.

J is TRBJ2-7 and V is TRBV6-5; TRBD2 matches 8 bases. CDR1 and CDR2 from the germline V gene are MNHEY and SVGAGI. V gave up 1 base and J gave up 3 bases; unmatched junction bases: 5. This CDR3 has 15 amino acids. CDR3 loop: CASSYWAGGLYEQYF. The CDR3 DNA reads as TGTGCCAGCAGTTACTGGGCGGGAGGCCTCTACGAGCAGTACTTC.

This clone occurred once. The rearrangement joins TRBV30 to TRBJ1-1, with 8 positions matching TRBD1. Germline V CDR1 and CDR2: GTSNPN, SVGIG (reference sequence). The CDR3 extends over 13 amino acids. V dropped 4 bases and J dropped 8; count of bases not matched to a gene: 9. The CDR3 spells CAWTEQGAGEAFF. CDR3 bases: TGTGCCTGGACCGAGCAGGGGGCCGGAGAAGCTTTCTTT.

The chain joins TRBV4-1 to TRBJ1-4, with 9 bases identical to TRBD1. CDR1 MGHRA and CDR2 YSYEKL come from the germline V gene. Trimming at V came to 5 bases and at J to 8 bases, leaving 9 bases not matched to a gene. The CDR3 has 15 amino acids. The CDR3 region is CASSVTGTGTEKLFF. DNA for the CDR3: TGCGCCAGCAGCGTAACCGGGACAGGGACCGAAAAACTGTTTTTT.